The clone carrying this TCR beta chain was counted only a few times. TCRdb processed the RACE reads anew with MiXCR; each CDR3 protein has one entry. In the table there are 180,000 or so distinct CDR3 sequences, around 22% of which are singletons. This entry is derived from a study of human T cells and chemical hapten exposure. CDR3 length: 12 residues. Trimming cost V 8 bases and J 5 bases, with 12 bases left between them. The time point denotes: patch test 1, 2 weeks after DPC sensitization. Treatment here: therapeutic diphenylcyclopropenone sensitization with weekly scalp DPC. The source was whole blood, collected in connection with sensitization to the hapten diphenylcyclopropenone (DPC). This sequence was found in a woman aged 45-59 years with alopecia areata. Some clones in this sample may be carry-over from other donors' samples. The genes are TRBV12-3 or TRBV12-4 and TRBJ2-5, with TRBD2 as a possible D gene (6 bases). CDR3 sequence: CASLRERETQYF. The DNA of the CDR3 is TGTGCCAGCTTGCGGGAAAGGGAGACCCAGTACTTC.